The T cell receptor (beta chain) under discussion was sequenced for a study of CD8 T cells in ankylosing spondylitis. Study-wide results and caveats: According to the report, clones linked to the disease were significantly enriched in matched synovial fluid samples taken from ankylosing spondylitis patients. The study identified a TCR beta motif of under ten highly homologous variants that appeared characteristic of ankylosing spondylitis blood.

In making TCR beta libraries, quantitative 5'-RACE with molecular barcodes was used. One entry per CDR3 protein results from TCRdb running MiXCR on the 5' RACE reads. This table has about 220,000 distinct CDR3 sequences, 15% to 20% appearing once. This clonotype was picked up a small number of times. What it recognizes is unknown. With 7 bases clipped from V and 4 bases from J, the junction kept 6 bases outside the gene matches. This CDR3 has 14 amino acids. Germline V lookup: CDR1 LNHDA, CDR2 SQIVND (reference sequence). The sequenced sample consisted of blood, either unsorted or a sorted T cell fraction (not recorded which). This receptor was obtained from a male donor with ankylosing spondylitis. The rearrangement joins TRBV19 to TRBJ2-1, with TRBD2 identical over 8 bases. The CDR3 DNA follows: TGTGCCAGTACCGGGGGGGGTGTTTACAATGAGCAGTTCTTC. It encodes CASTGGGVYNEQFF.